Below, 14 T cell receptor beta chains from the same sample are listed, as sequenced in a study of blood T cell repertoires in COVID-19. TCRdb's copy holds only in-frame clones and misses some; the assay was immunoSEQ multiplex PCR. The sample has about 64,000 clones; about nine tenths are singletons. Sequencing was carried out using peripheral blood. The receptor source for this set is a man aged 50 to 60 with active COVID-19.

The genes are TRBV6-2 or TRBV6-3 and TRBJ2-1; a possible D gene is TRBD1 (6 bases). The length of the CDR3 is 15 residues. Trimming stripped 6 bases from V and 6 bases from J, with 18 bases between. The germline V gene has CDR1 MNHEY and CDR2 SVGEGT. Written as DNA, the CDR3 is TGTGCCAGCAGCCGCAGGGGTTCCGTCGGCAATGAGCAGTTCTTC. It encodes CASSRRGSVGNEQFF.

The CDR3 sequence: CASSQGTSGYTF. DNA of the CDR3: TGTGCCAGTTCACAGGGGACCTCCGGCTACACCTTC. The rearrangement uses TRBV19 and TRBJ1-2, with 7 bases fitting TRBD1. The CDR3 extends over 12 amino acids. The V and J ends lost 8 bases and 8 bases, in that order; junction bases with no gene match: 8. Germline V gene data show CDR1 as LNHDA and CDR2 as SQIVND (reference sequence).

V gene TRBV27 combines with J gene TRBJ1-1; 9 bases are shared with TRBD1. This CDR3 region has 16 residues. Trimming cost V 7 bases and J 5 bases; bases outside gene matches: 14. The germline CDR1 and CDR2 sequences are MNHEY and SMNVEV (reference sequence). The CDR3 DNA sequence: TGTGCCAGCACCTACTATCGGGGACAGGGAGAGACTGAAGCTTTCTTT. Its protein product is CASTYYRGQGETEAFF.

J is TRBJ2-7 and V is TRBV19; TRBD1 agrees at 10 bases. CDR1 and CDR2 from the germline V gene are LNHDA and SQIVND (reference sequence). The junction had 5 bases not matched to a gene; V was cut back by 5 bases and J by 4 bases. This CDR3 is 14 amino acids long. CDR3 bases: TGTGCCAGTAGTCGGGACAGGGGCGGGTACGAGCAGTACTTC. Amino acid sequence: CASSRDRGGYEQYF.

The rearrangement links TRBV6-6 to TRBJ2-2; D is undetermined. Trimming pared 6 bases from V and 5 bases from J, leaving 10 bases between. Germline CDR1 MNHNY, CDR2 SVGAGI (reference sequence). CDR3 size: 13 residues. The DNA of the CDR3 is TGTGCCAGCAGCTATGTAGAGACCGGGGAGCTGTTTTTT. Residues: CASSYVETGELFF.

V gene TRBV27 combines with J gene TRBJ2-1, with D perhaps matching TRBD2 (5 bases). The CDR3 runs 11 residues. V lost 6 bases, J lost 15 bases, and 15 bases lay in between. Per the germline V gene, CDR1 is MNHEY and CDR2 is SMNVEV (reference sequence). This chain's CDR3 is CASSLYGIPFF. The CDR3 DNA reads TGTGCCAGCAGCCTCTACGGGATCCCGTTCTTC.

The sample holds a few counts of this clone. The chain has TRBV19 and TRBJ2-3, with D possibly being TRBD2 (6 bases). The germline CDR1 and CDR2 sequences are LNHDA and SQIVND (reference sequence). With 7 bases removed from V and 4 bases from J, the gap between germline ends came to 15 bases. CDR3 size: 14 residues. The CDR3 region is CASMRSSEADTQYF. CDR3 DNA sequence: TGTGCCAGTATGCGGTCTAGCGAAGCAGATACGCAGTATTTT.

The rearrangement links TRBV5-4 to TRBJ2-3; no definite D call. Trimming shortened V by 1 base and J by 7 bases, and 10 bases separated the two germline ends. Germline assignment: CDR1 SGHNT and CDR2 YYREEE (reference sequence). The CDR3 spans 13 residues. DNA for the CDR3: TGTGCCAGCAGCTTGTCAGGTCTATATACGCAGTATTTT. The encoded protein is CASSLSGLYTQYF.

The rearrangement uses TRBV12-5 and TRBJ2-1; tentative D call: TRBD2 (5 bases). CDR3 length equals 16 residues. Trimming took 0 bases from V and 5 from J, leaving 14 bases between them. In germline, CDR1 is LGHNT, CDR2 FRNRAP. CDR3 sequence (DNA): TGTGCTAGTGGTTTGGTACCGGGGAACCGAAACAATGAGCAGTTCTTC. Protein product: CASGLVPGNRNNEQFF. The whole variable domain, filled in from reference TRBV12-5 and TRBJ2-1, reads DARVTQTPRHKVTEMGQEVTMRCQPILGHNTVFWYRQTMMQGLELLAYFRNRAPLDDSGMPKDRFSAEMPDATLATLKIQPSEPRDSAVYFCASGLVPGNRNNEQFFGPGTRLTVL.

V is TRBV5-4 and J is TRBJ2-3, with D possibly being TRBD2 (6 bases). This CDR3 is 16 amino acids long. Trimming removed 0 bases from V and 2 bases from J, with 13 bases in between. Germline lookup yields CDR1 SGHNT and CDR2 YYREEE (reference sequence). The CDR3 sequence is CASSLVSGGDTDTQYF. Written as DNA, the CDR3 is TGTGCCAGCAGCTTGGTATCAGGCGGGGACACAGATACGCAGTATTTT.

The CDR3 sequence: CASTLGGGGYTF. In DNA form, the CDR3 reads TGTGCCAGCACCCTAGGGGGCGGGGGCTACACCTTC. The chain links TRBV12-3 or TRBV12-4 to TRBJ1-2; 7 bases map to TRBD1. The V segment lost 7 bases and the J segment 8 bases; nucleotides outside the gene matches: 7. CDR3 size: 12 residues.

V gene TRBV3-1 (or the pseudogene TRBV3-2) combines with J gene TRBJ1-2; 9 bases are shared with TRBD1. Germline V gene sequence: CDR1 LGHDT, CDR2 YNNKEL (reference sequence). Losses at the gene ends were 2 bases for V and 8 bases for J; bases not matched to a gene: 12. This CDR3 spans 16 amino acids. For the CDR3, the DNA is TGTGCCAGCAGCCAACGAGCCGGGACAGGGCATGGGGGCTACACCTTC. This translates into CASSQRAGTGHGGYTF.

The V gene is TRBV19, the J gene TRBJ2-3; 11 bases are shared with TRBD2. The CDR3 covers 14 residues. The V and J ends lost 8 bases and 3 bases, in that order; junction bases with no gene match: 4. CDR1 and CDR2 (germline): LNHDA, SQIVND (reference sequence). The CDR3 region is CASRSGRATDTQYF. In nucleotides, the CDR3 is TGTGCCAGTCGTAGCGGGAGGGCGACAGATACGCAGTATTTT.

The rearrangement links TRBV30 to TRBJ2-7, with 11 positions matching TRBD2. With V trimmed by 3 bases and J by 6 bases, 10 bases remained unmatched. The CDR3 consists of 15 residues. Germline CDR1 and CDR2: GTSNPN and SVGIG (reference sequence). The CDR3 region has the DNA TGTGCCTGGAGGGGACCTAGCGGGAGGTCGGTCGAGCAGTACTTC. As protein: CAWRGPSGRSVEQYF.